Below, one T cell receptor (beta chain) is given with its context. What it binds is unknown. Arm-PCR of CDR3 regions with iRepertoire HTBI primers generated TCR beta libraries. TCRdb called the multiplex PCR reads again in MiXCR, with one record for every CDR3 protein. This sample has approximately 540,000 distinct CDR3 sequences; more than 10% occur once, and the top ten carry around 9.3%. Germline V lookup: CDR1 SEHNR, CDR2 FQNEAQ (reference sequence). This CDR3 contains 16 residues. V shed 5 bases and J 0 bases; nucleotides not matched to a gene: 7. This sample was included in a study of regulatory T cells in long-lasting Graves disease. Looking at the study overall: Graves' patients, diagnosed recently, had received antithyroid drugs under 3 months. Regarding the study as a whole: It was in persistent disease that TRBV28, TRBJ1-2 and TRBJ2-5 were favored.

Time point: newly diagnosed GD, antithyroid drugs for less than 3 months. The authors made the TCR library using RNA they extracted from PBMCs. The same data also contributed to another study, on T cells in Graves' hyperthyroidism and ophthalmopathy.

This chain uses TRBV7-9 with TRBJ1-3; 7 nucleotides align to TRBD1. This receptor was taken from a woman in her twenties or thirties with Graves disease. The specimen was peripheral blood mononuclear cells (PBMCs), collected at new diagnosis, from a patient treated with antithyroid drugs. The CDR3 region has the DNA TGTGCCAGCAGCCGACCTGACAGGGACTCTGGAAACACCATATATTTT. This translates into CASSRPDRDSGNTIYF.